This TCR beta chain was identified during a study of shared T cell receptors in the human thymus. This CDR3 has 14 residues. Trimming cost V 0 bases and J 6 bases; bases outside gene matches: 3. The germline V gene has CDR1 SGHRS and CDR2 YFSETQ. The table came from immunoSEQ multiplex PCR; TCRdb's copy has only in-frame clones and leaves some out. In the table there are more than 550,000 clones, more than 75% of which are singletons. The same data also contributed to another study, on human thymus T cells. This second study says: Healthy Finnish infants undergoing corrective surgery for congenital heart defects were used as donors. Thymus tissue for the work was resected from patients undergoing corrective heart surgery.

The chain is built from TRBV5-1 and TRBJ2-4; 7 bases are a match to TRBD2. This TCR was recovered from a boy in the first two years of life with a congenital heart defect. Sequenced material: thymocytes. The CDR3 sequence: CASSLGPSGNIQYF. The CDR3 nucleotides are TGCGCCAGCAGCTTGGGTCCTAGCGGAAACATTCAGTACTTC.